This entry lists 20 T cell receptor beta chains sequenced from one sample in a study of blood T cell repertoires in COVID-19. Only in-frame clones appear in the TCRdb table, and some are missing; sequencing was by immunoSEQ multiplex PCR. The sample records some 200,000 clones, roughly 88% being singletons. The sample was PBMCs or T cells enriched from blood (not recorded which). All receptors come from a woman aged 40 to 55 with acute COVID-19.

The gene calls are TRBV2 and TRBJ1-4; D unresolved. The germline V and J ends were trimmed by 1 base and 7 bases, with 13 bases remaining between them. The V gene's germline CDR1 is SNHLY and CDR2 FYNNEI. CDR3 size: 15 residues. CDR3 sequence (DNA): TGTGCCAGCAGTGAAGACTTGGGGAGGCGTGAAAAACTGTTTTTT. Protein sequence: CASSEDLGRREKLFF. Supplemented by reference TRBV2 and TRBJ1-4, the full variable domain reads EPEVTQTPSHQVTQMGQEVILRCVPISNHLYFYWYRQILGQKVEFLVSFYNNEISEKSEIFDDQFSVERPDGSNFTLKIRSTKLEDSAMYFCASSEDLGRREKLFFGSGTQLSVL.

V usage is TRBV6-5 and J usage is TRBJ1-6; 7 bases map to TRBD1. Germline trimming cut 8 bases from V and 6 bases from J; bases unmatched to any gene: 4. The CDR3 is 13 amino acids. Germline V gene lookup returns CDR1 MNHEY and CDR2 SVGAGI. The CDR3 here is CASLGTANSPLHF. CDR3 nucleotides: TGTGCCAGCCTTGGGACAGCTAATTCACCCCTCCACTTT.

Here the CDR3 DNA reads TGTGCCAGCAGCCCAGGTGGGGGCGGCTACACCTTC. It encodes CASSPGGGGYTF. The V gene is TRBV6-2 or TRBV6-3, the J gene TRBJ1-2, with a tentative D call TRBD1 (6 bases). V was trimmed by 6 bases and J by 8 bases, leaving 13 bases between them. The CDR3 totals 12 residues. Germline V gives CDR1 MNHEY, CDR2 SVGEGT.

This rearrangement joins TRBV7-2 to TRBJ1-2; D is unclear. This CDR3 region has 14 residues. Germline V CDR1 and CDR2: SGHTA, FQGNSA. Between the trimmed V and J ends, which lost 3 bases and 2 bases, there was a span of 10 bases. The CDR3 loop is CASSFERWNYGYTF. For the CDR3, the DNA is TGTGCCAGCAGCTTTGAGCGATGGAACTATGGCTACACCTTC. The full variable domain, its missing parts supplied by reference TRBV7-2 and TRBJ1-2, is GAGVSQSPSNKVTEKGKDVELRCDPISGHTALYWYRQSLGQGLEFLIYFQGNSAPDKSGLPSDRFSAERTGGSVSTLTIQRTQQEDSAVYLCASSFERWNYGYTFGSGTRLTVV.

This clone was counted between two and nine times. V gene TRBV2 combines with J gene TRBJ2-3, with 10 bases that match TRBD2. Per germline, CDR1 SNHLY and CDR2 FYNNEI. This CDR3 is built from 15 residues. The junction had 5 bases not matched to a gene; V was cut back by 5 bases and J by 3 bases. CDR3 coding DNA: TGTGCCAGCAGTACTAGCGGGGCTAGTACAGATACGCAGTATTTT. Amino acid sequence: CASSTSGASTDTQYF.

This clone has just one count. The rearrangement uses TRBV19 and TRBJ1-1; tentative D call: TRBD1 (6 bases). This CDR3 is 16 amino acids long. Trimming took off 6 bases at V and 0 bases at J, with 17 bases between the two ends. The germline V gene has CDR1 LNHDA and CDR2 SQIVND (reference sequence). CDR3 bases: TGTGCCAGTAGCCGGGTACCGACAGGAATGAACACTGAAGCTTTCTTT. Translated, it gives CASSRVPTGMNTEAFF.

The chain carries TRBV6-5 and TRBJ1-1; D remains unclear. V was shortened by 5 bases and J by 3 bases, with 7 bases between the two germline ends. This CDR3 region has 12 residues. Per germline, CDR1 MNHEY and CDR2 SVGAGI. This chain's CDR3 is CASSRDYTEAFF. CDR3 DNA sequence: TGTGCCAGCAGTCGCGACTACACTGAAGCTTTCTTT.

The chain employs TRBV5-1 and TRBJ2-7; D not resolved. CDR3 length: 15 amino acids. Trimming stripped 0 bases from V and 3 bases from J, with 13 bases between. The germline V gene encodes CDR1 SGHRS and CDR2 YFSETQ. CDR3: CASSLESGKFYEQYV. Here the CDR3 DNA reads TGCGCCAGCAGCTTGGAATCAGGTAAATTCTACGAGCAGTACGTC.

This rearrangement joins TRBV6-2 or TRBV6-3 to TRBJ2-5, with D tentatively TRBD2 (5 bases). The CDR3 spans 15 residues. CDR1 and CDR2 (germline): MNHEY, SVGEGT. The germline V and J ends were trimmed by 6 bases and 3 bases, with 17 bases remaining between them. This chain's CDR3 is CASSKAVAAKETQYF. The CDR3 DNA sequence: TGTGCCAGCAGCAAAGCGGTGGCAGCTAAAGAGACCCAGTACTTC.

The chain recombines TRBV27 with TRBJ2-2; D not certain. The CDR3 extends over 17 amino acids. The germline V gene encodes CDR1 MNHEY and CDR2 SMNVEV (reference sequence). Trimming stripped 6 bases from V and 3 bases from J, with 20 bases between. The CDR3 spells CASRTLTGVSDTGELFF. The CDR3 DNA follows: TGTGCCAGCAGAACTCTAACCGGAGTGTCGGACACCGGGGAGCTGTTTTTT.

The chain's CDR3 is CAWSPPGIQQFF. CDR3 in DNA: TGTGCCTGGAGTCCTCCAGGAATACAGCAGTTCTTC. The V and J genes are TRBV30 and TRBJ2-1; D uncertain. This CDR3 spans 12 amino acids. Looked up from germline, CDR1 is GTSNPN and CDR2 is SVGIG (reference sequence). V lost 2 bases to trimming and J lost 11 bases, with 13 bases between them.

The chain joins TRBV14 to TRBJ1-1, with D unclear. From germline, CDR1 is SGHDN and CDR2 FVKESK. The CDR3 runs to 13 residues. V was pared by 0 bases and J by 11 bases, with 13 bases between. The CDR3 DNA is TGTGCCAGCAGCCAAGATATCTGGGGAGGCGCTTTCTTT. It encodes CASSQDIWGGAFF. Full variable domain (missing parts from reference TRBV14 and TRBJ1-1): EAGVTQFPSHSVIEKGQTVTLRCDPISGHDNLYWYRRVMGKEIKFLLHFVKESKQDESGMPNNRFLAERTGGTYSTLKVQPAELEDSGVYFCASSQDIWGGAFFGQGTRLTVV.

This chain connects TRBV19 to TRBJ2-5; D possibly corresponds to TRBD2 (5 bases). Trimming took off 9 bases at V and 0 bases at J, with 8 bases between the two ends. The CDR3 length is 12 residues. Germline-derived CDR1 and CDR2 are LNHDA and SQIVND (reference sequence). In DNA, the CDR3 is TGTGCCAGCCGACTAAACCAAGAGACCCAGTACTTC. It codes for CASRLNQETQYF.

The chain employs TRBV4-1 and TRBJ2-7, with 7 bases fitting TRBD1. CDR1 is MGHRA and CDR2 is YSYEKL in the germline V gene. V was pared by 1 base and J by 1 base, with 4 bases of the junction left unmatched. This CDR3 is built from 15 residues. In nucleotides, the CDR3 is TGCGCCAGCAGCCAAGGGACAGGAGGATCCTACGAGCAGTACTTC. Translating it yields CASSQGTGGSYEQYF.

A single count supports this clone. V gene TRBV9 combines with J gene TRBJ1-1, with a weak D call TRBD1 (5 bases). The CDR3 runs to 15 residues. The germline gives CDR1 SGDLS, CDR2 YYNGEE. V was clipped by 0 bases and J by 11 bases, with 20 bases between them. For the CDR3, the DNA is TGTGCCAGCAGCGTAGACTCGGGGGGTCTCGGCCCGGCTTTCTTT. Translating it yields CASSVDSGGLGPAFF.

CDR3 sequence (DNA): TGTGCCAGCAGTCCGCCGGACAGGGGCTATGGCTACACCTTC. Protein sequence: CASSPPDRGYGYTF. The chain links TRBV6-5 to TRBJ1-2; 9 bases match TRBD1. Germline V lookup: CDR1 MNHEY, CDR2 SVGAGI. CDR3 length equals 14 residues. Trimming at V came to 5 bases and at J to 4 bases, leaving 5 bases not matched to a gene.

The V call is TRBV30, the J call TRBJ1-6, with a tentative D call TRBD1 (6 bases). The V and J ends lost 3 bases and 6 bases respectively, with 12 bases between them. The CDR3 contains 14 residues. In germline, CDR1 is GTSNPN, CDR2 SVGIG (reference sequence). This CDR3 reads CAWRTGTFNSPLHF. The CDR3 DNA follows: TGTGCCTGGAGAACAGGGACGTTTAATTCACCCCTCCACTTT.

V and J are TRBV18 and TRBJ1-4; TRBD1 matches at 9 bases. Trimming at V came to 3 bases and at J to 7 bases, leaving 6 bases not matched to a gene. The CDR3 is 15 residues long. The V gene's germline CDR1 is KGHSH and CDR2 LQKENI. CDR3 sequence (DNA): TGTGCCAGCTCACCTAACACAGGGGGCGGTGAAAAACTGTTTTTT. It codes for CASSPNTGGGEKLFF.

This clone was seen once. This chain uses TRBV6-6 with TRBJ1-1, with 8 bases fitting TRBD1. The junction had 4 bases not matched to a gene; V was cut back by 5 bases and J by 8 bases. The germline V gene has CDR1 MNHNY and CDR2 SVGAGI (reference sequence). This CDR3 contains 12 residues. CDR3 DNA: TGTGCCAGCAGTCGGACAGGGAGGGAAGCTTTCTTT. This gives the protein CASSRTGREAFF.

The chain combines TRBV19 with TRBJ2-1; 12 nucleotides agree with TRBD2. The V and J ends lost 6 bases and 8 bases, in that order; junction bases with no gene match: 2. CDR1 is LNHDA and CDR2 is SQIVND in the germline V gene (reference sequence). The CDR3 has 13 amino acids. The CDR3 spells CASRTSGGHEQFF. The CDR3 coding sequence is TGTGCCAGTAGGACTAGCGGGGGCCATGAGCAGTTCTTC. The full variable domain, its missing parts supplied by reference TRBV19 and TRBJ2-1, is DGGITQSPKYLFRKEGQNVTLSCEQNLNHDAMYWYRQDPGQGLRLIYYSQIVNDFQKGDIAEGYSVSREKKESFPLTVTSAQKNPTAFYLCASRTSGGHEQFFGPGTRLTVL.